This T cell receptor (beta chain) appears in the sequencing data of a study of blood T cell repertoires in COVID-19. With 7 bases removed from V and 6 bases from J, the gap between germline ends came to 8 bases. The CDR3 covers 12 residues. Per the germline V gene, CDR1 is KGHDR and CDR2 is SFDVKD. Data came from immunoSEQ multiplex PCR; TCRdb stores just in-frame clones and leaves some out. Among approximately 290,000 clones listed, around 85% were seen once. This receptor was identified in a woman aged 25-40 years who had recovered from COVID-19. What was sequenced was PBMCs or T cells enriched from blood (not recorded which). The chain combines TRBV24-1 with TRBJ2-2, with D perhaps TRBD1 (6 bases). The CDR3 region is CATRTGAGELFF. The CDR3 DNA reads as TGTGCCACCAGGACAGGTGCCGGGGAGCTGTTTTTT.